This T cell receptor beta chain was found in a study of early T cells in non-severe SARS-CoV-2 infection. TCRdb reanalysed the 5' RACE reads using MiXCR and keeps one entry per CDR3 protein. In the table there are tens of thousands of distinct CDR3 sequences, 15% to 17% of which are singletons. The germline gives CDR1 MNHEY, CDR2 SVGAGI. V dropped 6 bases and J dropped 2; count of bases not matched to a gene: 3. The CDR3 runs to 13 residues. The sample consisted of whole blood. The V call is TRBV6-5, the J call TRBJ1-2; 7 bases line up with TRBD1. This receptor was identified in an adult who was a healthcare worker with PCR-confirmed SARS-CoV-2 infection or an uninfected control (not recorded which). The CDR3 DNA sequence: TGTGCCAGCAGACAGGGACAGAACTATGGCTACACCTTC. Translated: CASRQGQNYGYTF.